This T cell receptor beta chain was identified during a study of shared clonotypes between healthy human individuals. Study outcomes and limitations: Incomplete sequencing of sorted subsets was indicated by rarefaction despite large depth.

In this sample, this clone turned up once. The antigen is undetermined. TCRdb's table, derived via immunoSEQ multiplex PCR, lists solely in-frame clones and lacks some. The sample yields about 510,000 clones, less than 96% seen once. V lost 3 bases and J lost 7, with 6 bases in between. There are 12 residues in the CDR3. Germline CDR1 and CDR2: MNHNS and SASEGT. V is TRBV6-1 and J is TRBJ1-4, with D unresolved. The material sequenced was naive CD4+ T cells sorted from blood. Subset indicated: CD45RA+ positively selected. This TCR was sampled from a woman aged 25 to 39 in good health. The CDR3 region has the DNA TGTGCCAGCAGTGATTTACTTGAAAAACTGTTTTTT. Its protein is CASSDLLEKLFF.